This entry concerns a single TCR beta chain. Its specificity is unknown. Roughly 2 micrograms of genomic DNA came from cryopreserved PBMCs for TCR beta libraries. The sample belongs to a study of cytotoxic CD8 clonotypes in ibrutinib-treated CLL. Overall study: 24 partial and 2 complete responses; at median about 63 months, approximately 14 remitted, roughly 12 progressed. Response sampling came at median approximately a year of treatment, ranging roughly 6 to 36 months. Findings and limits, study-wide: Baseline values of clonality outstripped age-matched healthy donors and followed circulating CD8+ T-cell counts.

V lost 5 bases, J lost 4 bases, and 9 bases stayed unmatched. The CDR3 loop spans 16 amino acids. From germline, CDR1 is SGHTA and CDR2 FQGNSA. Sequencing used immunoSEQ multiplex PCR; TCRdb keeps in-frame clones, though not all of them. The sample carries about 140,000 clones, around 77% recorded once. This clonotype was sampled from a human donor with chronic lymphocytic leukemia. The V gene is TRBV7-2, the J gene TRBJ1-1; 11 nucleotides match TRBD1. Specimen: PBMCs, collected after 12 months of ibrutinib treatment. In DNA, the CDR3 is TGTGCCAGCAGCGTATCCCCCGGGACAGGGGGCACTGAAGCTTTCTTT. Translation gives CASSVSPGTGGTEAFF.